Shown below are 28 T cell receptor beta chains from a single sample sequenced in a study of blood T cell repertoires in COVID-19. The method was immunoSEQ multiplex PCR; TCRdb's version includes in-frame clones alone and lacks a portion of them. The sample consists of 250,000 to 400,000 clones, about nine tenths of them appearing once. The specimen sequenced was peripheral blood. The receptors stem from a woman under 40 with COVID-19, enrolled during active disease.

The chain couples TRBV15 to TRBJ2-1, with D possibly being TRBD1 (5 bases). CDR3 length: 13 residues. The V gene's germline CDR1 is LNHNV and CDR2 YYDKDF (reference sequence). With 1 base removed from V and 7 bases from J, the gap between germline ends came to 8 bases. The CDR3 bases are TGTGCCACCAGCAGAGGGACATGGAATGAGCAGTTCTTC. This sequence encodes CATSRGTWNEQFF. The whole variable domain, remainder taken from reference TRBV15 and TRBJ2-1, is DAMVIQNPRYQVTQFGKPVTLSCSQTLNHNVMYWYQQKSSQAPKLLFHYYDKDFNNEADTPDNFQSRRPNTSFCFLDIRSPGLGDTAMYLCATSRGTWNEQFFGPGTRLTVL.

The chain has TRBV10-3 and TRBJ1-2; 8 bases are a match to TRBD1. CDR1 and CDR2 from the germline V gene are ENHRY and SYGVKD. The V and J ends lost 3 bases and 10 bases, in that order; junction bases with no gene match: 10. CDR3 length: 14 amino acids. Here the CDR3 DNA reads TGTGCCATCAGTGAACGCCTGGACAGGGTCGCCTACACCTTC. Its protein product is CAISERLDRVAYTF.

This rearrangement joins TRBV2 to TRBJ1-5, with no clear D. V was cut by 3 bases and J by 0 bases, with 6 bases left in between. CDR1 is SNHLY, CDR2 FYNNEI, per germline. There are 14 residues in the CDR3. CDR3 residues: CASSDISSNQPQHF. CDR3 coding DNA: TGTGCCAGCAGTGATATTTCTAGCAATCAGCCCCAGCATTTT.

The gene calls are TRBV10-3 and TRBJ1-3; the match to TRBD1 covers 9 bases. The CDR3 covers 14 residues. Germline V CDR1 and CDR2: ENHRY, SYGVKD. J lost 4 bases, V lost 6 bases, and 4 bases had no gene match. The CDR3, as DNA: TGTGCCATCAGACAGGGGGCGGCCGGAAACACCATATATTTT. Protein product: CAIRQGAAGNTIYF.

The genes are TRBV12-5 and TRBJ1-2; the D gene is possibly TRBD1 (5 bases). The CDR3 is made up of 15 amino acids. The ends were cut back, 2 bases at V and 8 bases at J, with 18 bases in the middle. Per the germline V gene, CDR1 is LGHNT and CDR2 is FRNRAP. CDR3 region: CASGLSESGLRGYTF. Written as DNA, the CDR3 is TGTGCTAGTGGTTTGTCCGAATCAGGGTTGAGGGGCTACACCTTC.

The V and J genes are TRBV5-5 and TRBJ2-3; the match to TRBD1 covers 10 bases. Germline V gene lookup returns CDR1 SGHKS and CDR2 YYEKEE (reference sequence). This CDR3 region has 15 residues. With 4 bases clipped from V and 3 bases from J, the junction kept 5 bases outside the gene matches. The CDR3 spells CASSLGQGITDTQYF. CDR3 DNA: TGTGCCAGCAGCCTGGGACAGGGGATAACAGATACGCAGTATTTT.

The rearrangement uses TRBV19 and TRBJ1-5, with 9 bases aligning to TRBD1. The CDR3 loop spans 19 amino acids. Losses at the gene ends were 3 bases for V and 2 bases for J; bases not matched to a gene: 14. From germline, CDR1 is LNHDA and CDR2 SQIVND (reference sequence). The chain's CDR3 is CASSMRSQRGQGRNQPQHF. The CDR3 nucleotides are TGTGCCAGTAGTATGAGGAGTCAAAGGGGACAGGGCCGCAATCAGCCCCAGCATTTT. Based on the CDR3 plus reference TRBV19 and TRBJ1-5, the full variable domain is DGGITQSPKYLFRKEGQNVTLSCEQNLNHDAMYWYRQDPGQGLRLIYYSQIVNDFQKGDIAEGYSVSREKKESFPLTVTSAQKNPTAFYLCASSMRSQRGQGRNQPQHFGDGTRLSIL.

The rearrangement uses TRBV27 and TRBJ1-2; D may be TRBD1 (5 bases). Germline V gives CDR1 MNHEY, CDR2 SMNVEV (reference sequence). The CDR3 runs 14 residues. V dropped 6 bases and J dropped 4 bases, with 15 bases sitting between them. Here the CDR3 reads CASRATGGTYGYTF. CDR3 nucleotide sequence: TGTGCCAGCAGGGCAACGGGGGGGACCTATGGCTACACCTTC.

The chain has TRBV28 and TRBJ1-1; a possible D gene is TRBD1 (6 bases). V was pared by 3 bases and J by 4 bases, with 12 bases between. Per the germline V gene, CDR1 is MDHEN and CDR2 is SYDVKM. The CDR3 runs 14 residues. CDR3 coding DNA: TGTGCCAGCAGTTTTGCCACAGGGACCACTGAAGCTTTCTTT. Protein product: CASSFATGTTEAFF.

CDR3 nucleotides: TGTGCCAGCAGTTATTCCGACAGGGCCGAGCAGTACTTC. Residues: CASSYSDRAEQYF. This chain joins TRBV6-2 or TRBV6-3 and TRBJ2-7; 7 bases fit TRBD1. The V gene end was trimmed by 3 bases and the J gene end by 6 bases; junction bases not matched to a gene: 5. CDR3 length: 13 residues. The germline V gene has CDR1 MNHEY and CDR2 SVGEGT.

CDR3 region: CATSASGGEEAFF. The CDR3 DNA is TGTGCCACCAGCGCCTCAGGGGGCGAAGAAGCTTTCTTT. The chain links TRBV15 to TRBJ1-1, with 8 nucleotides matching TRBD1. The ends lost 5 bases at V and 8 bases at J; junction bases unmatched: 7. Germline V CDR1 and CDR2: LNHNV, YYDKDF (reference sequence). This CDR3 spans 13 amino acids.

The chain couples TRBV27 to TRBJ1-5; maybe TRBD1 (6 bases). The germline gives CDR1 MNHEY, CDR2 SMNVEV (reference sequence). V shed 2 bases and J shed 1 base, with 9 bases lying between them. The CDR3 has 15 amino acids. The CDR3: CASSLRGISNQPQHF. Here the CDR3 DNA reads TGTGCCAGCAGTTTAAGGGGGATAAGCAATCAGCCCCAGCATTTT.

The chain links TRBV5-8 to TRBJ1-5; 9 positions agree with TRBD1. V dropped 1 base and J dropped 3; count of bases not matched to a gene: 14. CDR1 is SGHTS and CDR2 is YDEGEE in the germline V gene. The CDR3 length is 19 residues. CDR3 loop: CASSLFRGQGTLVNQPQHF. The CDR3 DNA is TGTGCCAGCAGCTTGTTCCGGGGACAGGGAACTTTGGTCAATCAGCCCCAGCATTTT.

This chain's CDR3 is CASSFTGVLGNEQFF. CDR3 nucleotides: TGTGCCAGCAGTTTTACGGGAGTTCTCGGGAATGAGCAGTTCTTC. The J gene is TRBJ2-1, the V gene TRBV27; weak D call: TRBD2 (6 bases). Germline CDR1 MNHEY, CDR2 SMNVEV (reference sequence). This CDR3 has 15 amino acids. The V gene lost 3 bases and the J gene lost 7 bases, with 16 bases spanning the gap.

This sequence joins TRBV30 and TRBJ1-2; D uncertain. V was pared by 4 bases and J by 4 bases, with 10 bases between. This CDR3 has 12 residues. CDR1 is GTSNPN and CDR2 is SVGIG in the germline V gene (reference sequence). CDR3 DNA: TGTGCCTGGACGGGGATCTCCTATGGCTACACCTTC. This translates into CAWTGISYGYTF.

V gene TRBV5-8 combines with J gene TRBJ1-2; possible D gene TRBD1, 5 bases. The CDR3 covers 15 residues. Trimming cost V 6 bases and J 0 bases, with 15 bases left between them. The germline V gene encodes CDR1 SGHTS and CDR2 YDEGEE. In nucleotides, the CDR3 is TGTGCCAGCAAGCCTGGGGCAGCATCTAACTATGGCTACACCTTC. This gives the protein CASKPGAASNYGYTF.

The genes are TRBV6-6 and TRBJ2-2, with D possibly being TRBD1 (5 bases). Deletions cut 7 bases from V and 5 bases from J, with 14 bases between. The CDR3 covers 14 residues. Germline V gives CDR1 MNHNY, CDR2 SVGAGI (reference sequence). CDR3 bases: TGTGCCAGCACTCTTGCAGGGCCGACCGGGGAGCTGTTTTTT. Translating it yields CASTLAGPTGELFF.

The V gene is TRBV10-2, the J gene TRBJ1-5; no clear D. Looked up from germline, CDR1 is WSHSY and CDR2 is SAAADI. With 0 bases removed from V and 7 bases from J, the gap between germline ends came to 10 bases. CDR3 size: 14 residues. The CDR3 sequence is CASSESNMRQPQHF. The CDR3 DNA reads as TGCGCCAGCAGTGAGTCGAACATGAGGCAGCCCCAGCATTTT.

The V and J genes are TRBV6-6 and TRBJ1-1, with a tentative D call TRBD1 (5 bases). The CDR3 is made up of 17 amino acids. The V end was cut by 5 bases, the J end by 0 bases, with 19 bases between. Germline values: CDR1 MNHNY, CDR2 SVGAGI (reference sequence). The CDR3 sequence is CASSPPVGLSLNTEAFF. The CDR3 DNA is TGTGCCAGCAGTCCCCCCGTGGGACTTAGCCTGAACACTGAAGCTTTCTTT.

The V and J genes are TRBV18 and TRBJ2-1, with TRBD2 matching 7 bases. Germline V gene data show CDR1 as KGHSH and CDR2 as LQKENI. J was trimmed by 3 bases and V by 3 bases; bases with no gene match: 2. The CDR3 has 14 residues. Written as DNA, the CDR3 is TGTGCCAGCTCACCGGGGGGGGTCTACAATGAGCAGTTCTTC. Encoded protein: CASSPGGVYNEQFF.

The chain employs TRBV3-1 (or the pseudogene TRBV3-2) and TRBJ1-5, with D possibly TRBD1 on 6 matching bases. Germline V gene sequence: CDR1 LGHDT, CDR2 YNNKEL (reference sequence). The CDR3 is 15 amino acids. V lost 0 bases and J lost 2, with 8 bases in between. This CDR3 is CASSQDAGGNQPQHF. The DNA of the CDR3 is TGTGCCAGCAGCCAAGATGCAGGGGGCAATCAGCCCCAGCATTTT.

The chain has TRBV6-1 and TRBJ1-6; D perhaps matches TRBD1 (6 bases). CDR1 is MNHNS and CDR2 is SASEGT in the germline V gene. Trimming cost V 1 base and J 0 bases, with 22 bases left between them. The CDR3 length is 21 residues. The CDR3 nucleotides are TGTGCCAGCAGTGAAGAAACGAGGTACGGGGGGCGATTCTCCTATAATTCACCCCTCCACTTT. Its translation is CASSEETRYGGRFSYNSPLHF.

The rearrangement joins TRBV7-9 to TRBJ1-5; no firm D call. CDR1 and CDR2 (germline): SEHNR, FQNEAQ (reference sequence). V lost 4 bases and J 7 bases, leaving 8 bases between the germline ends. The CDR3 length is 12 residues. The CDR3, as DNA: TGTGCCAGCAGCTCCCCCGGGCAGCCCCAGCATTTT. It translates to CASSSPGQPQHF.

This sequence joins TRBV27 and TRBJ1-1; D is perhaps TRBD1 (5 bases). Trimming stripped 6 bases from V and 6 bases from J, with 17 bases between. Germline V CDR1 and CDR2: MNHEY, SMNVEV (reference sequence). This CDR3 spans 14 amino acids. CDR3 residues: CASRSPGRVAEAFF. The CDR3, as DNA: TGTGCCAGCAGATCCCCCGGCAGGGTCGCTGAAGCTTTCTTT.

This clone appeared once. The chain joins TRBV28 to TRBJ1-5; D is possibly TRBD1 (6 bases). V lost 8 bases to trimming and J lost 5 bases, with 10 bases between them. CDR3 size: 12 residues. CDR1 and CDR2 from the germline V gene are MDHEN and SYDVKM. CDR3 DNA sequence: TGTGCCAGCGGCCGGACAGATCAGCCCCAGCATTTT. Residues: CASGRTDQPQHF.

The gene calls are TRBV5-1 and TRBJ2-3; 7 bases fit TRBD2. CDR3 length equals 14 residues. The junction had 6 bases not matched to a gene; V was cut back by 2 bases and J by 6 bases. Germline CDR1 SGHRS, CDR2 YFSETQ. The CDR3: CASSFGLELDTQYF. CDR3 in DNA: TGCGCCAGCAGCTTCGGACTAGAGTTGGATACGCAGTATTTT.

There are a few counts of this clone. The chain recombines TRBV6-6 with TRBJ2-7; tentatively, D is TRBD1 (5 bases). With 2 bases removed from V and 3 bases from J, the gap between germline ends came to 14 bases. The CDR3 sequence is 15 residues long. Per germline, CDR1 MNHNY and CDR2 SVGAGI (reference sequence). The CDR3 DNA is TGTGCCAGCAGTTACGAAGGACACATCTTCTACGAGCAGTACTTC. Translation: CASSYEGHIFYEQYF.

V and J are TRBV5-4 and TRBJ2-3, with TRBD2 matching over 8 bases. Trimming at V came to 6 bases and at J to 3 bases, leaving 24 bases not matched to a gene. The germline V gene has CDR1 SGHNT and CDR2 YYREEE (reference sequence). The CDR3 runs to 20 residues. CDR3 in DNA: TGTGCCAGCAACCCCCGGGGGGGGTTAAGCGGGAGTAAGGGGACAGATACGCAGTATTTT. This encodes CASNPRGGLSGSKGTDTQYF. Drawing the rest from reference TRBV5-4 and TRBJ2-3, the complete variable domain is ETGVTQSPTHLIKTRGQQVTLRCSSQSGHNTVSWYQQALGQGPQFIFQYYREEENGRGNFPPRFSGLQFPNYSSELNVNALELDDSALYLCASNPRGGLSGSKGTDTQYFGPGTRLTVL.